This T cell receptor (beta chain) was found in a study of neurological immune-mediated disorders. This clonotype occurred many times. The authors made cDNA by 5'RACE with 10-nucleotide random UMIs. Sequencing runs each generated in excess of 180 million TCR-beta sequences derived from 15-18 subjects. TCRdb ran MiXCR on the 5' RACE reads and lists one entry per CDR3 protein. The repertoire includes under 85,000 distinct CDR3 sequences, about a tenth of them detected once, and 1.8% sits in the top ten. The germline CDR1 and CDR2 sequences are MNHEY and SVGAGI. The CDR3 covers 10 residues. The V end was cut by 8 bases, the J end by 4 bases, with 6 bases between.

The chain carries TRBV6-5 and TRBJ2-7; D gene ambiguous. The material sequenced was PBMCs. The sequence was obtained from a man aged 35 to 55 in good health. This CDR3 is CASPPYEQYF. CDR3 sequence (DNA): TGTGCCAGCCCCCCGTACGAGCAGTACTTC.